The source of this T cell receptor (beta chain) is a study of T cell changes during pregnancy in multiple sclerosis. This CDR3 comprises 12 residues. V dropped 2 bases and J dropped 5 bases, with 9 bases sitting between them. Germline lookup yields CDR1 GTSNPN and CDR2 SVGIG (reference sequence). Sequencing was performed with immunoSEQ multiplex PCR; in TCRdb, only in-frame clones are kept and a portion is missing. The sample consists of about 38,000 clones, approximately 90% of them appearing once. The specimen comprised CD4+ T cells from peripheral blood mononuclear cells, sampled before pregnancy. The TCR comes from a female donor with multiple sclerosis, enrolled in a pregnancy study. This chain links TRBV30 with TRBJ1-1, with D tentatively TRBD1 (6 bases). The CDR3 nucleotides read TGTGCCTGGAGTAGGGGGGGGACTGAAGCTTTCTTT. Amino acids: CAWSRGGTEAFF.